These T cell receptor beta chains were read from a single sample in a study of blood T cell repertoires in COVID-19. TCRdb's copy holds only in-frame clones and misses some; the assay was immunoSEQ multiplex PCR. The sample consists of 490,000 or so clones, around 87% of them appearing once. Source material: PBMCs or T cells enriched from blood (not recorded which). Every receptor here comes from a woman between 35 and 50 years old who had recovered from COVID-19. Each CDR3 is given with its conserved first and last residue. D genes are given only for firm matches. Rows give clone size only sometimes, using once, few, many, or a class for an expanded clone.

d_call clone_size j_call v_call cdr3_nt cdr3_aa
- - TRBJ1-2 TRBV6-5 TGTGCCAGCAGCGACACAGGCAGGGATGGCTACACCTTC CASSDTGRDGYTF
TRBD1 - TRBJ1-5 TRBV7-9 TGTGCCAGCAGCCAGGGGGGTACGCCCCAGCATTTT CASSQGGTPQHF
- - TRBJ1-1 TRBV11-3 TGTGCCAGCAGCTTAGATGGGGCAGGGGACACTGAAGCTTTCTTT CASSLDGAGDTEAFF
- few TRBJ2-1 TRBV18 TGTGCCACCCGACAGGAGTCAGATGAGCAGTTCTTC CATRQESDEQFF
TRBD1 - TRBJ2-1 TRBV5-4 TGTGCCAGCAGCTCAGGACAGGGCGGGTACAATGAGCAGTTCTTC CASSSGQGGYNEQFF
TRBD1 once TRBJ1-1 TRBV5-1 TGCGCCAGCAGCTTGGGGACAGGGATGGCGATGAACACTGAAGCTTTCTTT CASSLGTGMAMNTEAFF
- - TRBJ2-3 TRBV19 TGTGCCAGTAGTATTTGGTCCTCCCTCTCCGGTACGCAGTATTTT CASSIWSSLSGTQYF
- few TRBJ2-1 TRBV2 TGTGCCAGCAGTGAAGTCACCTATTCCAGGGAGCAGTTCTTC CASSEVTYSREQFF
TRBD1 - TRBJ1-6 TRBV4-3 TGCGCCAGCAGCCAGACCCCGGGACAGGGGGTGGGTTCACCCCTCCACTTT CASSQTPGQGVGSPLHF
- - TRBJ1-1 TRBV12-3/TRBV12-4 TGTGCCAGCAGTTTTGGGCTCACCACTGAAGCTTTCTTT CASSFGLTTEAFF
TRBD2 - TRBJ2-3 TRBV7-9 TGTGCCAGCAGCCGAGCGGGGGGCACAGATACGCAGTATTTT CASSRAGGTDTQYF
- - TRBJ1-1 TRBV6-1 TGTGCCAGCAGTGAAGGTTGGCGGGGGACGAACACTGAAGCTTTCTTT CASSEGWRGTNTEAFF
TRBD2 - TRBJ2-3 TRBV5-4 TGTGCCAGCAGCCTGGGACTAGCGGGAGGGGGGACAGATACGCAGTATTTT CASSLGLAGGGTDTQYF
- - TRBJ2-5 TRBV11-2 TGTGCCAGCAGCTTAATAGCAGGGGGGTTGGGAGAGACCCAGTACTTC CASSLIAGGLGETQYF
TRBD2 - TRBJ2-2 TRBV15 TGTGCCACCAGTTTGGGAGGGGAGGCCGGGGAGCTGTTTTTT CATSLGGEAGELFF
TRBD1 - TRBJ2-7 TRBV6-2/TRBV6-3 TGTGCCAGCAGTCCAAGGACAGGGGACGAGCAGTACTTC CASSPRTGDEQYF
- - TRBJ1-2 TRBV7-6 TGTGCCAGCAGCTTGGCGGACACCGGCTATGGCTACACCTTC CASSLADTGYGYTF
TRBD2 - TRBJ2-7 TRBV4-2 TGTGCCAGCAGCCAACCATCTAGCGGAAGCTCCTACGAGCAGTACTTC CASSQPSSGSSYEQYF
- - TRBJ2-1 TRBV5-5 TGTGCCAGCAGCTTTTCAGGGGTCAACTACAATGAGCAGTTCTTC CASSFSGVNYNEQFF
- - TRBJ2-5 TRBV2 TGTGCCAGCAGTGATCAGGGCCCCCAAGAGACCCAGTACTTC CASSDQGPQETQYF
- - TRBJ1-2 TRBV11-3 TGTGCCAGCAGCCAGGCTGGAACCCAGGGGATGGGGCATGGCTACACCTTC CASSQAGTQGMGHGYTF
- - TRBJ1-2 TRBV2 TGTGCCGGGGGGGACTATGGCTACACCTTC CAGGDYGYTF
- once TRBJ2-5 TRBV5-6 TGTGCCAGCAGAAGACAGTATTTGGAGACCCAGTACTTC CASRRQYLETQYF
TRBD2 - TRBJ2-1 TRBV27 TGTGCCAGCCGCGGGAGCTCCTACAATGAGCAGTTCTTC CASRGSSYNEQFF
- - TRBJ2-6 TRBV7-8 TGTGCCAGCAGCCCGATGGCCGGGACTCAGAGCTCTGGGGCCAACGTCCTGACTTTC CASSPMAGTQSSGANVLTF
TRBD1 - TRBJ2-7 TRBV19 TGTGCCAGTAGTATCGCTCGGACAGGGGCCTACGAGCAGTACTTC CASSIARTGAYEQYF
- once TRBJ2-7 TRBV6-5 TGTGCCAGCAGTTACGGGGGAAGCGGGTCCTACGAGCAGTACTTC CASSYGGSGSYEQYF
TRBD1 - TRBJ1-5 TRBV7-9 TGTGCCAGCAGCCCAACGGGACAGGGGGATCAGCCCCAGCATTTT CASSPTGQGDQPQHF
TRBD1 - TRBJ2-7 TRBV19 TGTGCCAGTAGTATTAAACAGGGGGTCGAGCAGTACTTC CASSIKQGVEQYF
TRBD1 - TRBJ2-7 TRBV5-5 TGTGCCAGCAGCGTCGGACAGGGCCCTGAGCAGTACTTC CASSVGQGPEQYF
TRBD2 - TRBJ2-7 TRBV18 TGTGCCAGCTCACCACGAGGCGTCGGGACTAGTGACGAGCAGTACTTC CASSPRGVGTSDEQYF
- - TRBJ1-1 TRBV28 TGTGCCAGCAGTTCGCTAGCGCTCATGCAGACTGAAGCTTTCTTT CASSSLALMQTEAFF
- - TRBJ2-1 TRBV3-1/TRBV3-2 TGTGCCAGCAGCCAAGATCCCCCGTTAAGCGGGAGAGGGGGCTATGAGCAGTTCTTC CASSQDPPLSGRGGYEQFF
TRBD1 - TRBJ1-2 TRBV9 TGTGCCAGCAGCGTCGGGACAGCCTATGGCTACACCTTC CASSVGTAYGYTF
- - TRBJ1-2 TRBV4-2 TGTGCCAGCAGCCAGTACCAGGAACTGTCTGGTGGCTACACCTTC CASSQYQELSGGYTF
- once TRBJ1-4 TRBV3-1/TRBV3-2 TGTGCCAGCAGCCCCTTCAGAAGGGCAGGGGAAAAACTGTTTTTT CASSPFRRAGEKLFF
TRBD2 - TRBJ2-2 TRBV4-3 TGCGCCAGCAGCTCTCTTCAAGGGACTAGCTTCGGGGAGCTGTTTTTT CASSSLQGTSFGELFF